These T cell receptor beta chains were read from a single sample in a study of shared clonotypes between healthy human individuals. Sequencing used immunoSEQ multiplex PCR; TCRdb keeps in-frame clones, though not all of them. The profile shows about 610,000 clones, roughly 95% of them singletons. Material: naive CD8+ T cells sorted from blood. These receptors originate from a woman in her twenties or thirties in good health. Each CDR3 is given with its conserved first and last residue. The D gene is left open where the match is weak. Rows may omit the clone size; those that give it use once, few, many or a size class.

J gene	clone size	D gene	V gene	CDR3 protein	CDR3 DNA
TRBJ2-7	.	TRBD2	TRBV28	CASMAGGGNEQYF	TGTGCCAGCATGGCGGGAGGGGGGAACGAGCAGTACTTC
TRBJ2-2	.	TRBD2	TRBV13	CASSPGLAGTTGELFF	TGTGCCAGCAGCCCCGGACTAGCGGGAACCACCGGGGAGCTGTTTTTT
TRBJ2-7	.	.	TRBV7-9	CASSRTGHVSYEQYF	TGTGCCAGCAGCCGCACGGGACACGTCTCCTACGAGCAGTACTTC
TRBJ2-3	.	.	TRBV19	CASSIPGRDTQYF	TGTGCCAGTAGTATTCCGGGACGGGATACGCAGTATTTT
TRBJ2-7	.	.	TRBV10-2	CASLEGGEQYF	TGCGCCAGCCTGGAAGGGGGCGAGCAGTACTTC
TRBJ2-7	.	TRBD1	TRBV27	CASMHGQGFHEQYF	TGTGCCAGCATGCATGGACAGGGATTCCACGAGCAGTACTTC
TRBJ2-7	.	TRBD1	TRBV7-9	CASSLWVGQGKGPYEQYF	TGTGCCAGCAGCTTGTGGGTGGGACAGGGAAAAGGCCCCTACGAGCAGTACTTC
TRBJ2-7	once	.	TRBV2	CARSRLERSYEQYF	TGTGCCAGGTCCAGACTAGAAAGGTCCTACGAGCAGTACTTC
TRBJ2-7	.	TRBD1	TRBV27	CASSTGQGSYEQYF	TGTGCCAGCAGTACGGGACAGGGCTCCTACGAGCAGTACTTC
TRBJ1-1	once	.	TRBV2	CASKHSVTLNTEAFF	TGTGCCAGCAAGCACAGCGTAACCCTTAACACTGAAGCTTTCTTT
TRBJ2-7	once	TRBD1	TRBV27	CASAIGTGGATYEQYF	TGTGCCAGCGCAATTGGGACAGGGGGCGCCACCTACGAGCAGTACTTC
TRBJ1-1	.	.	TRBV4-1	CASSQDFPTSTEAFF	TGCGCCAGCAGCCAAGATTTTCCGACCTCCACTGAAGCTTTCTTT
TRBJ2-5	.	.	TRBV6-5	CASSAVGVGYETQYF	TGTGCCAGCAGTGCCGTGGGGGTGGGTTACGAGACCCAGTACTTC
TRBJ2-4	.	TRBD1	TRBV2	CASRGRDRGPKNIQYF	TGTGCCAGCAGGGGCCGGGACAGGGGGCCCAAAAACATTCAGTACTTC
TRBJ1-2	.	.	TRBV21-1	CASSKWSGRVKKINYGYTF	TGTGCCAGCAGCAAATGGTCGGGGAGAGTCAAGAAAATTAACTATGGCTACACCTTC
TRBJ1-1	.	.	TRBV5-4	CASSFRAGGPETEAFF	TGTGCCAGCAGCTTTAGGGCGGGGGGCCCGGAGACTGAAGCTTTCTTT
TRBJ1-3	.	TRBD1	TRBV27	CASSSDRGLPGNTIYF	TGTGCCAGCAGTTCAGACAGGGGGCTTCCTGGAAACACCATATATTTT
TRBJ2-1	.	TRBD1	TRBV5-6	CASSTGTGIHEQFF	TGTGCCAGCAGCACCGGGACAGGGATCCATGAGCAGTTCTTC
TRBJ2-2	few	.	TRBV15	CATSRSGDTGELFF	TGTGCCACCAGCAGATCGGGCGACACCGGGGAGCTGTTTTTT
TRBJ2-7	.	.	TRBV7-8	CASSPGLHGYEQYF	TGTGCCAGCAGCCCAGGCCTCCATGGGTACGAGCAGTACTTC
TRBJ1-4	.	.	TRBV7-9	CASRTGGGNEKLFF	TGTGCCAGCAGGACCGGTGGGGGTAATGAAAAACTGTTTTTT
TRBJ2-1	.	.	TRBV27	CASSFGPGTYNEQFF	TGTGCCAGCAGTTTTGGGCCGGGGACCTACAATGAGCAGTTCTTC
TRBJ2-5	.	TRBD2	TRBV13	CASSPRLAAQETQYF	TGTGCCAGCAGCCCCAGACTAGCGGCCCAAGAGACCCAGTACTTC
TRBJ2-1	.	.	TRBV19	CASSIVDKNEQFF	TGTGCCAGTAGTATAGTGGACAAAAATGAGCAGTTCTTC
TRBJ2-5	.	TRBD2	TRBV6-5	CASSYMGGETQYF	TGTGCCAGCAGTTACATGGGAGGGGAGACCCAGTACTTC
TRBJ2-1	.	TRBD2	TRBV7-9	CASILAGERGVEQFF	TGTGCCAGCATCCTAGCGGGAGAAAGAGGGGTTGAGCAGTTCTTC
TRBJ2-1	.	.	TRBV5-6	CASSPGGNSGAEQFF	TGTGCCAGCAGCCCTGGGGGGAATAGCGGTGCTGAGCAGTTCTTC
TRBJ2-7	.	.	TRBV7-9	CASSPPPDSSYEQYF	TGTGCCAGCAGCCCACCCCCGGACAGTTCCTACGAGCAGTACTTC
TRBJ2-1	once	.	TRBV21-1	CASSKDPPCSGSEGQFF	TGTGCCAGCAGCAAAGATCCACCCTGTAGCGGGAGTGAAGGGCAGTTCTTC
TRBJ2-3	.	.	TRBV2	CASSKREGVSTDTQYF	TGTGCCAGCAGTAAGAGGGAGGGGGTTAGCACAGATACGCAGTATTTT
TRBJ2-5	.	TRBD1	TRBV18	CASSPPGGQGQETQYF	TGTGCCAGCTCACCACCGGGGGGACAGGGACAAGAGACCCAGTACTTC
TRBJ1-5	.	.	TRBV28	CASSLRPNQPQHF	TGTGCCAGCAGTTTACGCCCAAATCAGCCCCAGCATTTT
TRBJ1-1	.	.	TRBV4-2	CASSQGTAMFMNTEAFF	TGTGCCAGCAGCCAAGGGACAGCAATGTTCATGAACACTGAAGCTTTCTTT
TRBJ1-4	.	.	TRBV27	CASSPLGPRHEKLFF	TGTGCCAGCAGCCCTTTGGGCCCAAGACATGAAAAACTGTTTTTT
TRBJ2-1	.	TRBD2	TRBV4-1	CASSQDGGLAGGYLFSYNEQFF	TGCGCCAGCAGCCAAGATGGAGGGCTAGCGGGCGGATATCTCTTTTCCTACAATGAGCAGTTCTTC
TRBJ2-5	.	TRBD2	TRBV19	CASSKGLAGWETQYF	TGTGCCAGTAGTAAGGGACTAGCGGGCTGGGAGACCCAGTACTTC
TRBJ2-3	.	TRBD2	TRBV9	CASSVGGSADTQYF	TGTGCCAGCAGCGTAGGCGGGAGTGCAGATACGCAGTATTTT
TRBJ2-3	.	TRBD2	TRBV28	CASSSTQRGGPRDTQYF	TGTGCCAGCAGTTCCACCCAAAGGGGAGGGCCAAGAGATACGCAGTATTTT
TRBJ1-2	.	TRBD1	TRBV7-9	CASSSFTGAGGYTF	TGTGCCAGCAGCTCGTTTACAGGGGCGGGTGGCTACACCTTC
TRBJ2-2	.	.	TRBV4-2	CASSQVTGNTGELFF	TGTGCCAGCAGCCAGGTGACAGGGAACACCGGGGAGCTGTTTTTT